Below, 10 T cell receptor beta chains from the same sample are listed, as sequenced in a study of shared clonotypes between healthy human individuals. Clones were read by immunoSEQ multiplex PCR, and TCRdb kept only the in-frame ones, dropping some. This table holds some 1 million clones, about 77% found once. The sequenced material came from memory CD4+ T cells sorted from blood. This sample's subset: CD45RA-negative fraction. Source of these receptors: a man aged 18 to 29 in good health.

This clone appeared a single time. The gene calls are TRBV5-1 and TRBJ2-7; 8 bases align to TRBD1. CDR1 is SGHRS and CDR2 is YFSETQ in the germline V gene. The length of the CDR3 is 15 residues. V gave up 0 bases and J gave up 4 bases; unmatched junction bases: 6. In DNA, the CDR3 is TGCGCCAGCAGCTTGGGTGGGACAGGATATTACGAGCAGTACTTC. Translation gives CASSLGGTGYYEQYF.

This clone was seen more than once but under ten times. The chain carries TRBV28 and TRBJ1-6; no clear D. The CDR3 sequence is 13 residues long. V dropped 5 bases and J dropped 2 bases, with 4 bases sitting between them. Germline CDR1 reads MDHEN; CDR2 reads SYDVKM. The CDR3: CASSKPYNSPLHF. As DNA, the CDR3 is TGTGCCAGCAGTAAGCCCTATAATTCACCCCTCCACTTT.

Comment on this clone: The sample holds other DNA sequences that translate to the same CDR3. This chain uses TRBV28 with TRBJ2-7, with D perhaps assigned TRBD1 or TRBD2 (5 bases each). The germline V gene has CDR1 MDHEN and CDR2 SYDVKM. V was trimmed by 2 bases and J by 2 bases, leaving 7 bases between them. This CDR3 is built from 13 residues. CDR3 amino acids: CASSLGGTYEQYF. The CDR3 coding sequence is TGTGCCAGCAGTTTAGGGGGTACCTACGAGCAGTACTTC.

V is TRBV5-1 and J is TRBJ2-3; D call uncertain. The CDR3 extends over 13 amino acids. Germline loops: CDR1 SGHRS, CDR2 YFSETQ. Trimming stripped 7 bases from V and 5 bases from J, with 14 bases between. CDR3 sequence (DNA): TGCGCCAGCCGTGATGGGGTGGAAGATACGCAGTATTTT. Amino acid sequence: CASRDGVEDTQYF.

This sequence joins TRBV5-1 and TRBJ2-7; 9 nucleotides agree with TRBD1. V lost 4 bases, J lost 8 bases, and 4 bases stayed unmatched. Germline-derived CDR1 and CDR2 are SGHRS and YFSETQ. This CDR3 has 12 amino acids. The CDR3 sequence: CASSRDRDKQYF. CDR3 DNA: TGCGCCAGCAGCCGGGACAGGGATAAGCAGTACTTC. The whole variable domain, remainder taken from reference TRBV5-1 and TRBJ2-7, is KAGVTQTPRYLIKTRGQQVTLSCSPISGHRSVSWYQQTPGQGLQFLFEYFSETQRNKGNFPGRFSGRQFSNSRSEMNVSTLELGDSALYLCASSRDRDKQYFGPGTRLTVT.

The chain combines TRBV4-3 with TRBJ2-2, with TRBD2 identical over 8 bases. This CDR3 is built from 18 residues. Per germline, CDR1 LGHNA and CDR2 YSLEER. Losses at the gene ends were 0 bases for V and 4 bases for J; bases not matched to a gene: 10. The CDR3 protein is CASSQDNQRERITGELFF. The CDR3 DNA is TGCGCCAGCAGCCAAGATAATCAGCGGGAGAGGATCACCGGGGAGCTGTTTTTT.

This clone was picked up a small number of times. Since a far larger clone is one base different, this is likely a read error. This CDR3 is also generated by other DNA sequences in the sample. The chain joins TRBV11-2 to TRBJ1-1, with D unclear. In germline, CDR1 is SGHAT, CDR2 FQNNGV. The CDR3 totals 13 residues. The V gene lost 1 base and the J gene lost 0 bases, with 3 bases spanning the gap. The CDR3 DNA follows: TGTGCCAGCAGCTTAGGCGTGAACACTGAAGCTTTCTTT. Translating gives CASSLGVNTEAFF.

The chain couples TRBV2 to TRBJ1-3; D not resolved. The CDR3 covers 14 residues. With 6 bases removed from V and 0 bases from J, the gap between germline ends came to 9 bases. The germline CDR1 and CDR2 sequences are SNHLY and FYNNEI. The DNA for the CDR3 is TGTGCCAGCAGGGCAATGAGCTCTGGAAACACCATATATTTT. Protein: CASRAMSSGNTIYF.

This clone occurred a few times. This chain links TRBV25-1 with TRBJ1-1, with no clear D. V was clipped by 2 bases and J by 9 bases, with 7 bases between them. The CDR3 runs 11 residues. The germline V gene encodes CDR1 MGHDK and CDR2 SYGVNS. The DNA of the CDR3 is TGTGCCAGCAGTGAACTGGGGAAAGCTTTCTTT. Encoded protein: CASSELGKAFF.

The chain combines TRBV25-1 with TRBJ2-1; the match to TRBD2 covers 10 bases. With 6 bases clipped from V and 10 bases from J, the junction kept 9 bases outside the gene matches. The germline gives CDR1 MGHDK, CDR2 SYGVNS. The CDR3 has 14 residues. The CDR3 DNA follows: TGTGCCAGCAGCCGAGCGGGGGGGCCAAGGGAGCAGTTCTTC. Translating it yields CASSRAGGPREQFF.